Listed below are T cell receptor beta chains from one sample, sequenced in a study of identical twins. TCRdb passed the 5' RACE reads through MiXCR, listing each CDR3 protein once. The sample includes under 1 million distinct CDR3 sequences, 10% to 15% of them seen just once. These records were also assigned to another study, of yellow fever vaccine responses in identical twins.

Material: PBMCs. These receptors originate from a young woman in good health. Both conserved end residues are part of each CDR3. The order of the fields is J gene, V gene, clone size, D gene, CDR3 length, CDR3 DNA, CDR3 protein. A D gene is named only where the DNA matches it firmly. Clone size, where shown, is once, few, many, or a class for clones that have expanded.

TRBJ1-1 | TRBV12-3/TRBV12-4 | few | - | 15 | TGTGCCAGCATTCGCAGGGGATTATTGAACACTGAAGCTTTCTTT | CASIRRGLLNTEAFF
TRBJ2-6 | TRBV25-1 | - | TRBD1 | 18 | TGTGCCAGCAGTGAGGACAGGGGGCGGTTGGCTGGGGCCAACGTCCTGACTTTC | CASSEDRGRLAGANVLTF
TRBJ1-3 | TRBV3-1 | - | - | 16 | TGTGCCAGCAGCCGGGGACAAACCCACTCTGGAAACACCATATATTTT | CASSRGQTHSGNTIYF
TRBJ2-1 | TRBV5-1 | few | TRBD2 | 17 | TGCGCCAGCAGCTTGGCCGGGGCGGGGGGGCCCTACAATGAGCAGTTCTTC | CASSLAGAGGPYNEQFF
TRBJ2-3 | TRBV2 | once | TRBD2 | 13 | TGTGCCAGCACGCGGGGGACCACAGATACGCAGTATTTT | CASTRGTTDTQYF
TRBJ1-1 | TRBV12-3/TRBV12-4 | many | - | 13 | TGTGCCAGCAGTTTAATGTCCGGCACTGAAGCTTTCTTT | CASSLMSGTEAFF
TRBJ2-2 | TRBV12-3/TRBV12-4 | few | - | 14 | TGTGCCAGCACCTACAATAGGGCGGCCGGGGAGCTGTTTTTT | CASTYNRAAGELFF
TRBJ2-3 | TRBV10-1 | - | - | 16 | TGCGCCAGCAGTGAGTCGTGGGGGAAGGATACAGATACGCAGTATTTT | CASSESWGKDTDTQYF
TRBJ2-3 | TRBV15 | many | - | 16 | TGTGCCACCAGCAGCCCCCCGGCGGGACGCCCAGATACGCAGTATTTT | CATSSPPAGRPDTQYF
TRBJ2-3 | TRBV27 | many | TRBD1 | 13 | TGTGCCAGCCAGGGACAGTCTCCAGATACGCAGTATTTT | CASQGQSPDTQYF
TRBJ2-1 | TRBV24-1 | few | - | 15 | TGTGCCACCAGTGAACCGACCGGCTACCACAATGAGCAGTTCTTC | CATSEPTGYHNEQFF
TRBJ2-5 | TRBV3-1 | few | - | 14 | TGTGCCAGCAGCCAAGATGGGCGAGATCTGGCCCAGTACTTC | CASSQDGRDLAQYF
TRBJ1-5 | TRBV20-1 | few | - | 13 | TGCAGTGCACAAGGACGCCAGAATCAGCCCCAGCATTTT | CSAQGRQNQPQHF
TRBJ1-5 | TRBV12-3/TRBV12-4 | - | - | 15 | TGTGCCAGCAGTGGGTCCCCTTATAGCAATCAGCCCCAGCATTTT | CASSGSPYSNQPQHF
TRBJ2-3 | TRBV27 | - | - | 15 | TGTGCCAGCACCACTTTAAGGCTAGTTCCAGATACGCAGTATTTT | CASTTLRLVPDTQYF
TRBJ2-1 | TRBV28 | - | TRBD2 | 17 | TGTGCCAGCAGTTTTCGCATAGCGGGAGGTGGGCACTATGAGCAGTTCTTC | CASSFRIAGGGHYEQFF
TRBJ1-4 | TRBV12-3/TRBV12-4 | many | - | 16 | TGTGCCAGCAGTCTACGCAGGGCGGGAACTAATGAAAAACTGTTTTTT | CASSLRRAGTNEKLFF
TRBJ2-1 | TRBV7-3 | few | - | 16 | TGTGCCAGCAGCCCTCACGGGCTATCCTCCTACAATGAGCAGTTCTTC | CASSPHGLSSYNEQFF
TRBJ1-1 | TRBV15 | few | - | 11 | TGTGCCACCAGCAGACAGACTGAAGCTTTCTTT | CATSRQTEAFF
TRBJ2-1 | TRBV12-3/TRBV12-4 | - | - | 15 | TGTGCCAGCAGTCCAGGGGGACTCGGGATGAATGAGCAGTTCTTC | CASSPGGLGMNEQFF
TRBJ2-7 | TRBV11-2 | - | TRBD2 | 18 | TGTGCCAGCAGCTCCTTTCTCCCGACTAGCGGGACTTCCTACGAGCAGTACTTC | CASSSFLPTSGTSYEQYF
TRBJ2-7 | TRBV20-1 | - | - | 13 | TGCAGTGCTAGACCACGCCCGGGCGGCGAGCAGTACTTC | CSARPRPGGEQYF
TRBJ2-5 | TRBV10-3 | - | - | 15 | TGTGCCATCAGTGATACAGAGCTGACCCAAGAGACCCAGTACTTC | CAISDTELTQETQYF
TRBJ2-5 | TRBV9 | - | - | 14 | TGTGCCAGCAACGCCGGAAACAGAGAAGAGACCCAGTACTTC | CASNAGNREETQYF
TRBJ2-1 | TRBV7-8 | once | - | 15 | TGTGCCAGCACTGACCGGGACACTCTCTACAATGAGCAGTTCTTC | CASTDRDTLYNEQFF
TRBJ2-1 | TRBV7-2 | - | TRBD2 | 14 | TGTGCCAGCAGCTTCCGGACTAGCGGGGGTGAGCAGTTCTTC | CASSFRTSGGEQFF
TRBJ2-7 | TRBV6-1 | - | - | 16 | TGTGCCAGCAGTGAAGGTGCGGCGTTAGGTACCTACGAGCAGTACTTC | CASSEGAALGTYEQYF
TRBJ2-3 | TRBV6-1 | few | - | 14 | TGTGCCAGCAGTCGACTTCAGGCCACAGATACGCAGTATTTT | CASSRLQATDTQYF
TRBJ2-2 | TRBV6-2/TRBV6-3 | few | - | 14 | TGTGCCAGCAAAGTGGCAGGATATACCGGGGAGCTGTTTTTT | CASKVAGYTGELFF
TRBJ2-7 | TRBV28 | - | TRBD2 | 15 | TGTGCCAGCAAGGGGCGGGGACTAGCGGGAACTGAGCAGTACTTC | CASKGRGLAGTEQYF
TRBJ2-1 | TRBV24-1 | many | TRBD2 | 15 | TGTGCCACCGGACTAGCGGGAGCCCACTCGGAGGAGCAGTTCTTC | CATGLAGAHSEEQFF
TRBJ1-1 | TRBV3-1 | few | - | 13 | TGTGCCAGCAGCCAAGGCTGGGGGGCGCAGGCTTTCTTT | CASSQGWGAQAFF